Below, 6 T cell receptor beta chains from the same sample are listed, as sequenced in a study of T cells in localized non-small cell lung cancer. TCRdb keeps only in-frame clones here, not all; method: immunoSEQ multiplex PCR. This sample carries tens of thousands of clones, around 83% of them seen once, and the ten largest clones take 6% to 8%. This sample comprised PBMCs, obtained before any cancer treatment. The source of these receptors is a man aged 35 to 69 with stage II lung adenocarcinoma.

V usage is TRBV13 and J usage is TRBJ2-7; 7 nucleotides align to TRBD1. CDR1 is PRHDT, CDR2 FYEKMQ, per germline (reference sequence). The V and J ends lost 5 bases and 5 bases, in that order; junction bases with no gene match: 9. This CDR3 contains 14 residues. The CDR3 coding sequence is TGTGCCAGCAGCAACACAGGGGTCGAAGACGAGCAGTACTTC. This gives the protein CASSNTGVEDEQYF.

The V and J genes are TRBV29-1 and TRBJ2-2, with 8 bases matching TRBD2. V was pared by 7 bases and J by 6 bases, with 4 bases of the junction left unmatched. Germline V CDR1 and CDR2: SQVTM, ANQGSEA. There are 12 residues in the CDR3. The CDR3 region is CSATGGPGELFF. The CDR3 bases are TGCAGCGCCACGGGAGGGCCCGGGGAGCTGTTTTTT.

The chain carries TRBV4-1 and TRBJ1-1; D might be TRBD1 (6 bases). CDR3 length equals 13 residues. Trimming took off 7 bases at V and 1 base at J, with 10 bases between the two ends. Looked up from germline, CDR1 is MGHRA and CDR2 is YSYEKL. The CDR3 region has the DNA TGCGCCAGCACCCGGACAGCGAACACTGAAGCTTTCTTT. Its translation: CASTRTANTEAFF.

The CDR3 sequence is CASSQVAGSVDEQFF. As DNA, the CDR3 is TGCGCCAGCAGCCAAGTTGCGGGGTCCGTGGATGAGCAGTTCTTC. V and J are TRBV4-1 and TRBJ2-1, with a tentative D call TRBD2 (6 bases). Germline lookup yields CDR1 MGHRA and CDR2 YSYEKL. This CDR3 has 15 residues. The ends were cut back, 1 base at V and 8 bases at J, with 15 bases in the middle.

The CDR3 sequence: CASSEGGTFTDTQYF. The CDR3 DNA sequence: TGTGCCAGCAGTGAAGGAGGGACTTTCACAGATACGCAGTATTTT. This chain uses TRBV25-1 with TRBJ2-3; D possibly corresponds to TRBD2 (6 bases). This CDR3 is built from 15 residues. V was trimmed by 2 bases and J by 2 bases, leaving 11 bases between them. Germline lookup yields CDR1 MGHDK and CDR2 SYGVNS.

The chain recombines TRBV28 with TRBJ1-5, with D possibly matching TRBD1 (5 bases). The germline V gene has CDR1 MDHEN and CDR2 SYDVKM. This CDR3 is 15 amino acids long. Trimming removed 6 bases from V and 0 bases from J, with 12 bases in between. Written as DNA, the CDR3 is TGTGCCAGCAGACCCACAGGAGATAGCAATCAGCCCCAGCATTTT. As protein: CASRPTGDSNQPQHF.